This entry concerns a single T cell receptor beta chain. Study processing details: Quantification of nucleated cells was approximated via reference gene primer amplification. This table comes from immunoSEQ multiplex PCR, and its TCRdb copy is limited to in-frame clones, with some not included. V, J and clone size were drawn from that table, and D and trimming were deduced from the DNA. The sample carries about 100,000 clones, 86% recorded once. The data were taken from a study of blood T cell repertoires in COVID-19. Germline CDR1 and CDR2: LNHDA and SQIVND (reference sequence). After removal of 1 base from V and 4 bases from J, the junction contained 1 base not matched to a gene. The CDR3 length is 14 residues. This study enrolled people aged about 18 to 100 from under 25 US geographic areas.

This sequence joins TRBV19 and TRBJ1-1; 9 bases agree with TRBD1. The source material was PBMCs or T cells enriched from blood (not recorded which). This clonotype originated in a woman aged 50 to 60 who had recovered from COVID-19. CDR3 DNA: TGTGCCAGTAGTATAGGGGGACAGGGCACTGAAGCTTTCTTT. It codes for CASSIGGQGTEAFF.